This section outlines one T cell receptor (beta chain) sequence together with its context. This clone's antigen is unknown. The input lacks base qualities; no much larger clone sits a single base away. The CDR3 starts with the cysteine, ends with the phenylalanine, and has 12 residues. Here the CDR3 DNA is all that survives: 36 bases in frame from base 1. The germline V gene specifies SGHDT as CDR1 and YYEEEE as CDR2. The junction carries 8 bases between V and J, which are trimmed by 4 bases and 4 bases respectively. The library relied on 5' RACE. The sequencer was a NextSeq 500. Unique molecular identifiers were attached to individual cDNA molecules in the TCR library protocol so that sequencing error and PCR bias could be corrected. TCR alpha and beta chains were both sequenced, and the abundances of alpha and beta sequences in each sample were closely correlated with each other. Per the original workflow: Decombinator V4 was used to annotate the V gene, J gene and CDR3 of the TCR sequences. TCRs were defined as expanded if a significant change between any two time points was detected under a Poisson model with p below 0.0001. TCR abundances were normalised to the total number of TCRs sequenced per sample and were expressed as counts per million. MAIT TCRs were defined by TRAV1-2 paired with TRAJ12, TRAJ20 or TRAJ33, and iNKT TCRs by TRAV10 paired with TRAJ18. VDJdb, accessed 1 November 2021, was searched for CMV, EBV and SARS-CoV-2 annotated TCRs, excluding TCRs annotated for multiple antigens. TCRdb reanalyzed the raw reads on its own, using fastp at Q25 for trimming and MiXCR for clone calling, and kept in-frame beta chains. When rows share a CDR3 protein, they turn into one entry using the most common DNA and genes. V and J calls and clone size were set by TCRdb, not the authors. This sample gives more than 80,000 distinct CDR3 sequences in total; 16% of them show up just once. The top ten clonotypes cover about 1.3% of the sample.

The study was a case-control design nested within a healthcare worker cohort in London, UK, with weekly nasopharyngeal swab PCR tests and blood sampling. Healthcare workers were recruited between 23 and 31 March 2020, during the week of the UK lockdown, and were followed weekly for up to roughly 16 weeks. This sample is part of a study of early T cells in non-severe SARS-CoV-2 infection listed by TCRdb under 2021. About the study as a whole: TCR sequencing used bulk RNA from unsorted whole blood, so alpha and beta chains could not be paired. Results the study describes overall, beyond this receptor: VDJdb matching was skewed toward anti-spike CD8 responses and likely underestimated virus-specific expansions, missing private and CD4 specificities.

Recombination connected TRBV5-6 to TRBJ1-1; the best D guess is TRBD1, with 5 bases matching. This TCR was sampled from an adult who was a healthcare worker with PCR-confirmed SARS-CoV-2 infection or an uninfected control (not recorded which). Material for sequencing was whole blood. CDR3 reads: CASSAGGTEAFF. The sequenced DNA is TGTGCCAGCAGCGCGGGGGGCACTGAAGCTTTCTTT.